This T cell receptor (beta chain) emerged from a study of tumor T cells in aggressive B-cell lymphoma. The germline V gene encodes CDR1 SGHDT and CDR2 YYEEEE. The ends lost 3 bases at V and 4 bases at J; junction bases unmatched: 7. This CDR3 is 16 amino acids long. Method: immunoSEQ multiplex PCR; TCRdb's copy keeps in-frame clones and lacks some. Of about 11,000 clones listed, 80% to 95% are singletons. The rearrangement uses TRBV5-6 and TRBJ2-2; 9 nucleotides match TRBD1. The sequence came from an adult with diffuse large B cell lymphoma. The specimen was tumor tissue. This chain's CDR3 is CASSSTGGGRTGELFF. The CDR3 coding sequence is TGTGCCAGCAGCTCTACAGGGGGCGGTCGCACCGGGGAGCTGTTTTTT.